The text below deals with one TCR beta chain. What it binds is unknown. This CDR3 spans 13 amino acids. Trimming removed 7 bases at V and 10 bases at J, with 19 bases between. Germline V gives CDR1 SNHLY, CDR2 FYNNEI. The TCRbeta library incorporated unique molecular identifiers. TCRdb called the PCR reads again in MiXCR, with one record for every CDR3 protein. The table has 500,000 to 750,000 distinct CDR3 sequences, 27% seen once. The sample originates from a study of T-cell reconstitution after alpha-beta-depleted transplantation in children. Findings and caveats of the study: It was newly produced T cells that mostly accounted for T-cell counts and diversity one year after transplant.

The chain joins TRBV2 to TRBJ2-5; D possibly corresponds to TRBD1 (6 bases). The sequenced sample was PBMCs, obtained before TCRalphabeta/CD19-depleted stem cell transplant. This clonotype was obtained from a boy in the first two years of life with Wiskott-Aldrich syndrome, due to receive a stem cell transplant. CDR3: CASTRTTGFGQYF. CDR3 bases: TGTGCCAGCACCAGGACCACAGGGTTCGGCCAGTACTTC. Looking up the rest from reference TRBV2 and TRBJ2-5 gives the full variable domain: EPEVTQTPSHQVTQMGQEVILRCVPISNHLYFYWYRQILGQKVEFLVSFYNNEISEKSEIFDDQFSVERPDGSNFTLKIRSTKLEDSAMYFCASTRTTGFGQYFGPGTRLLVL.